The 4 T cell receptor beta chains listed next were all sequenced from one sample in a study of blood T cells in healthy people across ages. The second PCR ran about 6 to 11 cycles with a sample-barcoded 5' primer and J-beta primers. TCRdb independently ran MiXCR on the 5' RACE reads; one entry per CDR3 protein. Of more than 500,000 distinct CDR3 sequences in the sample, about 25% were seen once. These data also formed part of another study, on T cells of mothers and their children.

Sample: blood. These receptors came from a boy aged 2 to 10 in good health.

The sample holds a few counts of this clonotype. This sequence joins TRBV5-1 and TRBJ2-5; D is uncertain. The J call may be incorrect, as the DNA end agrees better with TRBJ2-1. The CDR3 consists of 15 residues. Per germline, CDR1 SGHRS and CDR2 YFSETQ. The CDR3 DNA reads as TGCGCCAGCAGCTTAAGACTGGACCCGTACAATGAGCAGTTCTTC. It is translated as CASSLRLDPYNEQFF.

This clonotype was observed a handful of times. V and J are TRBV29-1 and TRBJ2-5; 8 bases are shared with TRBD2. Germline lookup yields CDR1 SQVTM and CDR2 ANQGSEA. This CDR3 contains 12 residues. The CDR3 nucleotides are TGCAGGGCGGGGGGTTTTCAAGAGACCCAGTACTTC. Amino acids: CRAGGFQETQYF. Combining the CDR3 with reference TRBV29-1 and TRBJ2-5 gives the whole variable domain SAVISQKPSRDICQRGTSLTIQCQVDSQVTMMFWYRQQPGQSLTLIATANQGSEATYESGFVIDKFPISRPNLTFSTLTVSNMSPEDSSIYLCRAGGFQETQYFGPGTRLLVL.

The chain employs TRBV2 and TRBJ2-1, with D perhaps TRBD2 (6 bases). The CDR3 totals 13 residues. CDR1 and CDR2 from the germline V gene are SNHLY and FYNNEI. V gave up 2 bases and J gave up 9 bases, with 11 bases separating them. In DNA, the CDR3 is TGTGCCAGCAGTGAAAGGCGGGAAGGTGAGCAGTTCTTC. It codes for CASSERREGEQFF.

This rearrangement joins TRBV13 to TRBJ2-1, with D tentatively TRBD1 or TRBD2 (5 bases each). V shed 5 bases and J shed 6 bases, with 17 bases lying between them. Germline-derived CDR1 and CDR2 are PRHDT and FYEKMQ (reference sequence). The CDR3 has 15 residues. CDR3 in DNA: TGTGCCAGCAGCCCCGGGACCCTGAACATCAATGAGCAGTTCTTC. As protein: CASSPGTLNINEQFF.